The 17 T cell receptor beta chains given below trace back to one sample, sequenced in a study of blood T cell repertoires in COVID-19. Here immunoSEQ multiplex PCR was the method, and the copy in TCRdb shows in-frame clones only, minus some. The sample lists roughly 200,000 clones, around 82% occurring once. The specimen was peripheral blood. These receptors were collected from a man between 45 and 60 years old with active or convalescent COVID-19.

V and J are TRBV2 and TRBJ1-2; D may be TRBD1 (5 bases). This CDR3 contains 14 residues. The ends were cut back, 7 bases at V and 2 bases at J, with 14 bases in the middle. The germline V gene has CDR1 SNHLY and CDR2 FYNNEI. This chain's CDR3 is CASTKDNSNYGYTF. For the CDR3, the DNA is TGTGCCAGCACTAAGGACAACAGCAACTATGGCTACACCTTC.

Concerning this clone: This specimen includes other DNA sequences encoding the same CDR3. The chain links TRBV3-1 (or the pseudogene TRBV3-2) to TRBJ2-1; 9 nucleotides align to TRBD1. Trimming cost V 3 bases and J 9 bases; bases outside gene matches: 6. The CDR3 is 14 amino acids. Germline V CDR1 and CDR2: LGHDT, YNNKEL (reference sequence). The CDR3 region is CASSQVTGGSEQFF. The CDR3 coding sequence is TGTGCCAGCAGCCAGGTAACAGGGGGCAGTGAGCAGTTCTTC.

This clone came up once. This rearrangement joins TRBV28 to TRBJ1-1; D is perhaps TRBD1 (6 bases). The CDR3 is 13 residues long. Trimming removed 2 bases from V and 6 bases from J, with 10 bases in between. Germline assignment: CDR1 MDHEN and CDR2 SYDVKM. The CDR3: CASSLLRGPEAFF. Written as DNA, the CDR3 is TGTGCCAGCAGTTTACTCAGGGGCCCTGAAGCTTTCTTT. The full variable domain, rest sourced from reference TRBV28 and TRBJ1-1, is DVKVTQSSRYLVKRTGEKVFLECVQDMDHENMFWYRQDPGLGLRLIYFSYDVKMKEKGDIPEGYSVSREKKERFSLILESASTNQTSMYLCASSLLRGPEAFFGQGTRLTVV.

The rearrangement joins TRBV19 to TRBJ2-2; 9 bases are shared with TRBD1. Germline assignment: CDR1 LNHDA and CDR2 SQIVND (reference sequence). Germline trimming cut 6 bases from V and 5 bases from J; bases unmatched to any gene: 7. CDR3 size: 15 residues. CDR3 coding DNA: TGTGCCAGTAGGTGGGGACAGGGTAAAACCGGGGAGCTGTTTTTT. Amino acids: CASRWGQGKTGELFF.

The chain is built from TRBV5-1 and TRBJ2-2; D not resolved. Deletions cut 1 base from V and 1 base from J, with 5 bases between. Germline CDR1 is SGHRS and CDR2 is YFSETQ. The CDR3 has 14 residues. For the CDR3, the DNA is TGCGCCAGCAGCTTGAGCCAGAACACCGGGGAGCTGTTTTTT. This translates into CASSLSQNTGELFF.

This chain uses TRBV24-1 with TRBJ2-1, with 8 bases identical to TRBD2. V was pared by 9 bases and J by 7 bases, with 16 bases of the junction left unmatched. CDR3 size: 16 residues. Germline V gene sequence: CDR1 KGHDR, CDR2 SFDVKD. DNA of the CDR3: TGTGCCACCCCCCCGGGTTGGCGGGGGGTAAGAAATGAGCAGTTCTTC. The encoded protein is CATPPGWRGVRNEQFF.

The chain has TRBV7-3 and TRBJ1-6; D perhaps matches TRBD1 (5 bases). V was pared by 3 bases and J by 9 bases, with 12 bases between. The V gene's germline CDR1 is SGHTA and CDR2 FQGTGA. The CDR3 runs 14 residues. CDR3 sequence: CASSLYGGGSPLHF. CDR3 in DNA: TGTGCCAGCAGCTTGTATGGGGGGGGTTCACCCCTCCACTTT.

The chain links TRBV12-3 or TRBV12-4 to TRBJ1-3; tentative D call: TRBD1 (6 bases). This CDR3 comprises 13 residues. V was shortened by 9 bases and J by 0 bases, with 9 bases between the two germline ends. Here the CDR3 reads CARQGFSGNTIYF. The CDR3 coding sequence is TGTGCCAGACAGGGATTCTCTGGAAACACCATATATTTT.

V is TRBV5-1 and J is TRBJ1-1; 7 bases map to TRBD1. V shed 0 bases, J shed 6 bases, and the junction held 11 bases outside the gene matches. Germline CDR1 and CDR2: SGHRS and YFSETQ. CDR3 size: 16 residues. The CDR3 sequence: CASSLGDSLTRAEAFF. DNA for the CDR3: TGCGCCAGCAGCTTGGGGGACAGTCTTACAAGGGCTGAAGCTTTCTTT.

J is TRBJ2-7 and V is TRBV9, with TRBD1 matching 7 bases. With 0 bases clipped from V and 1 base from J, the junction kept 4 bases outside the gene matches. CDR3 size: 15 residues. In germline, CDR1 is SGDLS, CDR2 YYNGEE. Here the CDR3 reads CASSVGGRGSYEQYF. CDR3 coding DNA: TGTGCCAGCAGCGTAGGGGGCAGGGGGTCCTACGAGCAGTACTTC.

This clone occurred once. As DNA, the CDR3 is TGTGCCAGCAGTCACTACCCCAGCTACGAGCAGTACTTC. It is translated as CASSHYPSYEQYF. The chain joins TRBV12-3 or TRBV12-4 to TRBJ2-7; D gene uncertain. The CDR3 is made up of 13 amino acids. Trimming pared 5 bases from V and 3 bases from J, leaving 11 bases between.

The chain has TRBV5-4 and TRBJ1-2; the D gene is possibly TRBD1 (5 bases). Germline values: CDR1 SGHNT, CDR2 YYREEE (reference sequence). The V and J ends lost 4 bases and 2 bases respectively, with 9 bases between them. This CDR3 comprises 13 residues. CDR3 bases: TGTGCCAGCAGCCCCGGACAAAACTATGGCTACACCTTC. Translated: CASSPGQNYGYTF. The full variable domain, rest sourced from reference TRBV5-4 and TRBJ1-2, is ETGVTQSPTHLIKTRGQQVTLRCSSQSGHNTVSWYQQALGQGPQFIFQYYREEENGRGNFPPRFSGLQFPNYSSELNVNALELDDSALYLCASSPGQNYGYTFGSGTRLTVV.

The rearrangement links TRBV7-9 to TRBJ2-5; D remains ambiguous. CDR3 length equals 11 residues. The V and J ends lost 5 bases and 4 bases respectively, with 5 bases between them. Germline assignment: CDR1 SEHNR and CDR2 FQNEAQ (reference sequence). The CDR3 coding sequence is TGTGCCAGCAGCCCCGGAGAGACCCAGTACTTC. Translated, it gives CASSPGETQYF.

The rearrangement links TRBV5-1 to TRBJ2-1, with 10 positions matching TRBD1. CDR3 size: 15 residues. The ends lost 3 bases at V and 10 bases at J; junction bases unmatched: 10. Looked up from germline, CDR1 is SGHRS and CDR2 is YFSETQ. The DNA for the CDR3 is TGCGCCAGCAGCTCCCAAACGACAGGGGGCAAGGAGCAGTTCTTC. Translation: CASSSQTTGGKEQFF.

This chain links TRBV9 with TRBJ1-6; D is perhaps TRBD1 (5 bases). The V end was cut by 0 bases, the J end by 7 bases, with 5 bases between. This CDR3 region has 13 residues. From germline, CDR1 is SGDLS and CDR2 YYNGEE. The CDR3 here is CASSVEGNSPLHF. CDR3 nucleotides: TGTGCCAGCAGCGTAGAGGGGAATTCACCCCTCCACTTT.

Comment on this clone: Other DNA sequences from this sample encode an identical CDR3 as well. The rearrangement links TRBV27 to TRBJ2-5; 8 nucleotides line up with TRBD2. Trimming took 5 bases from V and 5 from J; bases not matched to a gene: 7. The CDR3 length is 14 residues. CDR1 is MNHEY, CDR2 SMNVEV, per germline (reference sequence). Here the CDR3 reads CASSLRGGRETQYF. The CDR3 DNA sequence: TGTGCCAGCAGTCTACGGGGGGGTCGGGAGACCCAGTACTTC.

The chain couples TRBV11-3 to TRBJ1-1; no clear D gene. V was trimmed by 1 base and J by 11 bases, leaving 14 bases between them. Germline V gene data show CDR1 as SGHNT and CDR2 as YENEEA. The length of the CDR3 is 13 residues. The CDR3 nucleotides read TGTGCCAGCAGCTTAGCCCATGACAAAAAGGCTTTCTTT. Protein sequence: CASSLAHDKKAFF.